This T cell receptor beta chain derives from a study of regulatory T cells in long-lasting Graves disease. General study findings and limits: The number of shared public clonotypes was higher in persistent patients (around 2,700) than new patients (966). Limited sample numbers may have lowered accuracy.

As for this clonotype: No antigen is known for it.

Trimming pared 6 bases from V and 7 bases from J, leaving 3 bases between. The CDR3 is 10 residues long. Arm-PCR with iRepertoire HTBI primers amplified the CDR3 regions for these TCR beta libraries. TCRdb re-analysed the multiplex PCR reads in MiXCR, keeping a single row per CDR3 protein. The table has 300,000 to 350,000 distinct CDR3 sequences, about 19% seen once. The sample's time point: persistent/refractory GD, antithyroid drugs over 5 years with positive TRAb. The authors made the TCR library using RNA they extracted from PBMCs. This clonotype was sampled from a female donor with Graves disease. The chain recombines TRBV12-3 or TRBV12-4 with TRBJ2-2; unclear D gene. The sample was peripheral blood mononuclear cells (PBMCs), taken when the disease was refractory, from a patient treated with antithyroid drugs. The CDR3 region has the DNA TGTGCCAGCAGAAACGGGGAGCTGTTTTTT. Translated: CASRNGELFF.